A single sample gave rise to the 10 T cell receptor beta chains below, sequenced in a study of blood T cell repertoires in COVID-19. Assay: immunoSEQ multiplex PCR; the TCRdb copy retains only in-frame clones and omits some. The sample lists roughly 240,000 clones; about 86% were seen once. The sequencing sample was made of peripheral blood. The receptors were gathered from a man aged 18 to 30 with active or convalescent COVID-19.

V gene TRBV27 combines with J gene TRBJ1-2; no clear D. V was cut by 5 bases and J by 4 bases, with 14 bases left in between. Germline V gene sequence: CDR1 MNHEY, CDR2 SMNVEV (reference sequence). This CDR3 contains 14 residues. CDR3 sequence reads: CASSPTEAGYGYTF. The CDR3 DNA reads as TGTGCCAGCAGTCCGACCGAGGCGGGCTATGGCTACACCTTC.

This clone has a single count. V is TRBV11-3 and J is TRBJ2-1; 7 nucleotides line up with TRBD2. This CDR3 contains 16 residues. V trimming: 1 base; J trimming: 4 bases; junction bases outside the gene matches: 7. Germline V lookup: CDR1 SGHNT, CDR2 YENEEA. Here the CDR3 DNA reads TGTGCCAGCAGCTTAGTGGCGGGGGAGTTGTACAATGAGCAGTTCTTC. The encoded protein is CASSLVAGELYNEQFF.

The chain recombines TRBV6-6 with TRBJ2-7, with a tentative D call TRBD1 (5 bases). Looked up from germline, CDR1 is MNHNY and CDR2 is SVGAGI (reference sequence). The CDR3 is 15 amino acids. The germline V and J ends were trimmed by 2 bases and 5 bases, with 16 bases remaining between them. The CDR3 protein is CASSYGAGNVHEQYF. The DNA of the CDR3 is TGTGCCAGCAGTTACGGGGCAGGGAACGTGCACGAGCAGTACTTC.

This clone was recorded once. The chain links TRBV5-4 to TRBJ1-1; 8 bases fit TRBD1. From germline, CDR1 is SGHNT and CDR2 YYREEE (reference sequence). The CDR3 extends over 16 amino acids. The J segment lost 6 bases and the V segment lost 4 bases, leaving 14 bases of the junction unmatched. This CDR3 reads CASSRTGTARRAEAFF. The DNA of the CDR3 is TGTGCCAGCAGCCGGACAGGGACAGCGAGGAGGGCTGAAGCTTTCTTT.

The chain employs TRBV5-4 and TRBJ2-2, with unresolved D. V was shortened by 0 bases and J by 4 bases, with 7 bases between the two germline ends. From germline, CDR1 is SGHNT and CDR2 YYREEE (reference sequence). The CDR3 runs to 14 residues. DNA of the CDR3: TGTGCCAGCAGCTTGGATGTCTTCACCGGGGAGCTGTTTTTT. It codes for CASSLDVFTGELFF.

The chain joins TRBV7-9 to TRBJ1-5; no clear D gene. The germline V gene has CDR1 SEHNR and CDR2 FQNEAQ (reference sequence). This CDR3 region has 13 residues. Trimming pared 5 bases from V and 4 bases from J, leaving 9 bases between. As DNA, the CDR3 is TGTGCCAGCAGCCCTACGCCGAATCAGCCCCAGCATTTT. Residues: CASSPTPNQPQHF.

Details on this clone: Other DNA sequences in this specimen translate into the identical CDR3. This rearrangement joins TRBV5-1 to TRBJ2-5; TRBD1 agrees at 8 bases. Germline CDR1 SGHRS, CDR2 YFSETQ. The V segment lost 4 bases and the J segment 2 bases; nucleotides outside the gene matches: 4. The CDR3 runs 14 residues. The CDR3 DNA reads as TGCGCCAGCAGCCTGGGACAGGATCAAGAGACCCAGTACTTC. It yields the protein CASSLGQDQETQYF.

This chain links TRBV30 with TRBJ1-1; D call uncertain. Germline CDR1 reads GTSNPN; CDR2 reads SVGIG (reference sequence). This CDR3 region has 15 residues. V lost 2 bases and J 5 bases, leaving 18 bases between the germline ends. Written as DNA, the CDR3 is TGTGCCTGGAGTCTCGTCGGGATGAAGGTAACTGAAGCTTTCTTT. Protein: CAWSLVGMKVTEAFF.

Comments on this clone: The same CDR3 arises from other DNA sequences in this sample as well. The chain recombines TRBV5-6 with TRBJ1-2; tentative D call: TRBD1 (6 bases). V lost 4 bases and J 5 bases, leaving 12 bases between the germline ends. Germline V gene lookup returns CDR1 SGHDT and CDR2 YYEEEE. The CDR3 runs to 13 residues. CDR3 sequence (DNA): TGTGCCAGCAGCCCCGGACAGTCTTATGGCTACACCTTC. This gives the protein CASSPGQSYGYTF. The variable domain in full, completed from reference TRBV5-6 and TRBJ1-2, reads DAGVTQSPTHLIKTRGQQVTLRCSPKSGHDTVSWYQQALGQGPQFIFQYYEEEERQRGNFPDRFSGHQFPNYSSELNVNALLLGDSALYLCASSPGQSYGYTFGSGTRLTVV.

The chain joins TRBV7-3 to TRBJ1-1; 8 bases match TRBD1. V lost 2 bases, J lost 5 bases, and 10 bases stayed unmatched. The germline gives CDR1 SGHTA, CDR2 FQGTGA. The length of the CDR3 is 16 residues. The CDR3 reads CASSLEPGTGGTEAFF. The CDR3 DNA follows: TGTGCCAGCAGCTTAGAACCCGGGACAGGAGGGACTGAAGCTTTCTTT. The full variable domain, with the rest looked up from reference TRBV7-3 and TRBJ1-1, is GAGVSQTPSNKVTEKGKYVELRCDPISGHTALYWYRQSLGQGPEFLIYFQGTGAADDSGLPNDRFFAVRPEGSVSTLKIQRTERGDSAVYLCASSLEPGTGGTEAFFGQGTRLTVV.